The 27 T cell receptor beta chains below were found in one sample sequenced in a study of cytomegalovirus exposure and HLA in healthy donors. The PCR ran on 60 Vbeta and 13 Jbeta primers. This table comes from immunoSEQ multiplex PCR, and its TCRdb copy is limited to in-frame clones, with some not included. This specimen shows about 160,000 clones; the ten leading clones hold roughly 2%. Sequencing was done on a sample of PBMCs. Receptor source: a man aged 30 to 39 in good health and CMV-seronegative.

The DNA for the CDR3 is TGTGCCAGCAGCTTAGGGACAGGGGAGAGCACTGAAGCTTTCTTT. Its translation: CASSLGTGESTEAFF. The chain joins TRBV7-8 to TRBJ1-1, with 9 bases matching TRBD1. From germline, CDR1 is SGHVS and CDR2 FQNEAQ. V lost 1 base and J lost 4; bases outside the gene matches: 4. CDR3 length: 15 residues.

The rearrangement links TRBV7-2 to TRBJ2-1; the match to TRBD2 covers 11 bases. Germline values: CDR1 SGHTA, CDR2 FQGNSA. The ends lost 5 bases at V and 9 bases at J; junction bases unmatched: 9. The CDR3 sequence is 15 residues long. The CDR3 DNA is TGTGCCAGCAGCCCGGGTAGCGGGAGGGCTGGTGAGCAGTTCTTC. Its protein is CASSPGSGRAGEQFF.

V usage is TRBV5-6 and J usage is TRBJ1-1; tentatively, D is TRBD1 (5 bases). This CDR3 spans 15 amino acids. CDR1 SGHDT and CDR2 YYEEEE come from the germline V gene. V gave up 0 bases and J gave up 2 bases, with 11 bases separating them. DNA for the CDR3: TGTGCCAGCAGCTTGGAGGGGCGGAGAAACACTGAAGCTTTCTTT. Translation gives CASSLEGRRNTEAFF.

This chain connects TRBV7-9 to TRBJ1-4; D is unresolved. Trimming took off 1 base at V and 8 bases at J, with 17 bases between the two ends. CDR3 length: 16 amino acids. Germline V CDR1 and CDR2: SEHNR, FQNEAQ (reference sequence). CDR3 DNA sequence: TGTGCCAGCAGCTTAGGTTTCGGTAGGAGGGAGGAAAAACTGTTTTTT. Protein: CASSLGFGRREEKLFF.

As DNA, the CDR3 is TGCGCCAGCAGCTTTACGGGACAGGGGTTGGAGACCCAGTACTTC. It specifies CASSFTGQGLETQYF. V is TRBV5-1 and J is TRBJ2-5; 10 positions match TRBD1. Germline CDR1 is SGHRS and CDR2 is YFSETQ. The length of the CDR3 is 15 residues. J gave up 5 bases and V 2 bases, and 6 bases lay outside the gene matches.

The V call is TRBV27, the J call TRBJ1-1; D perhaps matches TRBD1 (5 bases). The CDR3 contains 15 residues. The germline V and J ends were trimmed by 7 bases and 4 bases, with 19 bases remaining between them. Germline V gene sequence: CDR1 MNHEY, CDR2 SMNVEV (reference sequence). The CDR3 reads CASTRAAGLGTEAFF. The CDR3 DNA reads TGTGCCAGCACTCGGGCAGCGGGGCTCGGCACTGAAGCTTTCTTT.

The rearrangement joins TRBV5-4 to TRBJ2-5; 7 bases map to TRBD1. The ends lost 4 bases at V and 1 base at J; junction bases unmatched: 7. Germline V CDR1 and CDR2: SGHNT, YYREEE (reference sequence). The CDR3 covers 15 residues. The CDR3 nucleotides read TGTGCCAGCAGCCCCGGACAGGCGACCCAAGAGACCCAGTACTTC. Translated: CASSPGQATQETQYF.

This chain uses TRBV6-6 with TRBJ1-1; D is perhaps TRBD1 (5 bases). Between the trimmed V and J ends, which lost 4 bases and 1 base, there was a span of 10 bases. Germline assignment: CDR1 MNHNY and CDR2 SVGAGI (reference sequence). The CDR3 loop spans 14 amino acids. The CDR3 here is CASSSQGSNTEAFF. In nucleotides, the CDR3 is TGTGCCAGCAGTTCCCAGGGTTCGAACACTGAAGCTTTCTTT.

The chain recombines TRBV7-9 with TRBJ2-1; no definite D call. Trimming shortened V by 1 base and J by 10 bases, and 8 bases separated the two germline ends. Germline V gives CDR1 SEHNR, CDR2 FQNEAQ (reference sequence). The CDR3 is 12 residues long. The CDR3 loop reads CASSLERSEQFF. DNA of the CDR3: TGTGCCAGCAGCTTAGAGAGGAGCGAGCAGTTCTTC.

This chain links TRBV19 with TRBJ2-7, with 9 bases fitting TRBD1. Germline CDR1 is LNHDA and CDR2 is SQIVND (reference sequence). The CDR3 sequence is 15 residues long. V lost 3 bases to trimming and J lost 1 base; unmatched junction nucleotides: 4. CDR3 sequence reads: CASSMGTGPSYEQYF. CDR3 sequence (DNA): TGTGCCAGTAGTATGGGGACAGGGCCATCCTACGAGCAGTACTTC. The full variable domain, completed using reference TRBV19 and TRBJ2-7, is DGGITQSPKYLFRKEGQNVTLSCEQNLNHDAMYWYRQDPGQGLRLIYYSQIVNDFQKGDIAEGYSVSREKKESFPLTVTSAQKNPTAFYLCASSMGTGPSYEQYFGPGTRLTVT.

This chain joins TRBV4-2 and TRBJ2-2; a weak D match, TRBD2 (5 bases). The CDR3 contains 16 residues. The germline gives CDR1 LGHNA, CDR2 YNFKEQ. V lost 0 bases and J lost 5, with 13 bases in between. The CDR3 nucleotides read TGTGCCAGCAGCCAAGATACCGGAGGAGGAACCGGGGAGCTGTTTTTT. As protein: CASSQDTGGGTGELFF.

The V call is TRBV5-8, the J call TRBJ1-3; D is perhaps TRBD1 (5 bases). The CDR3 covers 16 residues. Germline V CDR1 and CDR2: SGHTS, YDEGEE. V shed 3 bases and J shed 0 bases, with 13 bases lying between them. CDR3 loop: CASSSEGLISGNTIYF. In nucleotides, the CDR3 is TGTGCCAGCAGCTCAGAGGGACTGATCTCTGGAAACACCATATATTTT.

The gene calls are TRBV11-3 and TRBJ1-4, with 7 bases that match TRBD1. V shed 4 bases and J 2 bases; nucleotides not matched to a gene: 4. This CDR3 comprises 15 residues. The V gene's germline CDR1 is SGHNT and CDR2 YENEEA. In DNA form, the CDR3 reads TGTGCCAGCAGCTCAGGGGGTTCGACTAATGAAAAACTGTTTTTT. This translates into CASSSGGSTNEKLFF.

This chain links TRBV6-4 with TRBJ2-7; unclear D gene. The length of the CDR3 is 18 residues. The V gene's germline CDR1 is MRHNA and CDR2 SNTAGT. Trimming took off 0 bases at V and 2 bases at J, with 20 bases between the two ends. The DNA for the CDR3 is TGTGCCAGCAGTGACTCGAAAGACCCCCGACGAGGTCCCTACGAGCAGTACTTC. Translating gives CASSDSKDPRRGPYEQYF.

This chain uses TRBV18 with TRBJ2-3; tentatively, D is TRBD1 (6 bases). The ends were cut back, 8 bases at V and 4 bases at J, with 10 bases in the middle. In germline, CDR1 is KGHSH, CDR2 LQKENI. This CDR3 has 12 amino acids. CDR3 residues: CASGTGPDTQYF. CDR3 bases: TGTGCCAGCGGTACAGGGCCAGATACGCAGTATTTT.

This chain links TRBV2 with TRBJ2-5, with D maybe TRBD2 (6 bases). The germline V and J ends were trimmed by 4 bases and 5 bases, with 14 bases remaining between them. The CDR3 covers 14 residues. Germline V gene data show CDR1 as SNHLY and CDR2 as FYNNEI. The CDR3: CASSAQIGGETQYF. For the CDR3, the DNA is TGTGCCAGCAGTGCACAAATTGGGGGGGAGACCCAGTACTTC.

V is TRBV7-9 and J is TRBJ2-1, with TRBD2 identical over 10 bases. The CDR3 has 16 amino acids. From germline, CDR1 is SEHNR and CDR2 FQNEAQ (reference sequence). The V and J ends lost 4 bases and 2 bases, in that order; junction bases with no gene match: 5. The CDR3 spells CASSSRTSGPYNEQFF. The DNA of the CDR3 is TGTGCCAGCAGCTCCCGGACTAGCGGACCCTACAATGAGCAGTTCTTC.

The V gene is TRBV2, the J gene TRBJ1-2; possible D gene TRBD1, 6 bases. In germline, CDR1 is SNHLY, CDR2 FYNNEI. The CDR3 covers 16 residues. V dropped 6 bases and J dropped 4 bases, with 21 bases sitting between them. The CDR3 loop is CASSPVGADNIYGYTF. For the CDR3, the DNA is TGTGCCAGCAGCCCCGTGGGGGCAGATAACATCTATGGCTACACCTTC.

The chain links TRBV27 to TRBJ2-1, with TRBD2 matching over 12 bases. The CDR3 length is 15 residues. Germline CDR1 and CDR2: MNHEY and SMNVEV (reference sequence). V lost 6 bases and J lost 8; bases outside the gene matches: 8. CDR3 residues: CASSYRTSGNDEQFF. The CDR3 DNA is TGTGCCAGCAGCTATAGGACTAGCGGGAACGATGAGCAGTTCTTC.

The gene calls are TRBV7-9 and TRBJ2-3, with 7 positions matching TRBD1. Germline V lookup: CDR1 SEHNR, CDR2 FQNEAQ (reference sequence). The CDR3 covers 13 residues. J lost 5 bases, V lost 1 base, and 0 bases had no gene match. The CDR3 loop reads CASSLGTGDTQYF. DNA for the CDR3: TGTGCCAGCAGCTTAGGGACAGGAGATACGCAGTATTTT.

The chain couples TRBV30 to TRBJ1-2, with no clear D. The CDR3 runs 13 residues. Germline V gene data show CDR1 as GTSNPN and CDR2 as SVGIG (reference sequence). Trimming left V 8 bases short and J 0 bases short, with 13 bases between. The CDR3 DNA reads TGTGCCCGCGGCGGGCAGACTAACTATGGCTACACCTTC. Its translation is CARGGQTNYGYTF.

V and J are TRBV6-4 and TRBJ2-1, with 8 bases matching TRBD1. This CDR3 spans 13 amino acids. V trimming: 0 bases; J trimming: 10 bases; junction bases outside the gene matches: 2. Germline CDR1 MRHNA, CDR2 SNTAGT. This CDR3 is CASSDSDRGEQFF. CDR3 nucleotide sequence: TGTGCCAGCAGTGACTCTGACAGGGGCGAGCAGTTCTTC.

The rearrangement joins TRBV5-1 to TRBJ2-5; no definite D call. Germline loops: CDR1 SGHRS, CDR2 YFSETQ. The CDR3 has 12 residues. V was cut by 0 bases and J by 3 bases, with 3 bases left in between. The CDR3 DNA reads TGCGCCAGCAGCTTGGGCGAAGAGACCCAGTACTTC. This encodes CASSLGEETQYF.

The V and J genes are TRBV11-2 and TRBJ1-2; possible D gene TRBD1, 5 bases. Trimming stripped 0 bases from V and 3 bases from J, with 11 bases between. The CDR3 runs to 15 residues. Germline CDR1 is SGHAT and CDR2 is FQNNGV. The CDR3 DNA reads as TGTGCCAGCAGCTTAGATCAGGGCGAATACTATGGCTACACCTTC. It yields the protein CASSLDQGEYYGYTF.

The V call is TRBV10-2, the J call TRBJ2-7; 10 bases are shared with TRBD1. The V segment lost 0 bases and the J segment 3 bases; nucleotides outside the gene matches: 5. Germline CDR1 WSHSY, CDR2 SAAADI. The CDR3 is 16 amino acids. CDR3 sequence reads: CASSESEGTGVYEQYF. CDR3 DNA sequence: TGCGCCAGCAGTGAGTCGGAGGGGACAGGGGTCTACGAGCAGTACTTC.

The CDR3 DNA reads TGTGCCAGCAGCAAGGACAGTTGGAACGGGGAGCTGTTTTTT. Translating it yields CASSKDSWNGELFF. V gene TRBV5-6 combines with J gene TRBJ2-2; D might be TRBD1 (6 bases). The ends were cut back, 4 bases at V and 7 bases at J, with 14 bases in the middle. The germline V gene encodes CDR1 SGHDT and CDR2 YYEEEE. The CDR3 consists of 14 residues. The whole variable domain, filled in from reference TRBV5-6 and TRBJ2-2, reads DAGVTQSPTHLIKTRGQQVTLRCSPKSGHDTVSWYQQALGQGPQFIFQYYEEEERQRGNFPDRFSGHQFPNYSSELNVNALLLGDSALYLCASSKDSWNGELFFGEGSRLTVL.

Here the CDR3 reads CSGGEGPEQYF. DNA of the CDR3: TGCAGCGGGGGGGAAGGGCCCGAGCAGTACTTC. The V and J genes are TRBV29-1 and TRBJ2-7, with a tentative D call TRBD2 (6 bases). The V and J ends lost 7 bases and 6 bases respectively, with 13 bases between them. From germline, CDR1 is SQVTM and CDR2 ANQGSEA. This CDR3 is built from 11 residues.